The 28 T cell receptor beta chains below come from one sample, sequenced in a study of cytomegalovirus exposure and HLA in healthy donors. Measured with immunoSEQ multiplex PCR; TCRdb has only the in-frame clones, and not every one. The sample lists around 71,000 clones; 85% to 95% were seen once. The sample consisted of PBMCs. These receptors came from a man in his late teens or twenties in good health and CMV-seropositive.

The V and J genes are TRBV28 and TRBJ2-7; D gene ambiguous. This CDR3 region has 10 residues. V shed 4 bases and J shed 7 bases, with 5 bases lying between them. Germline-derived CDR1 and CDR2 are MDHEN and SYDVKM. The CDR3 sequence: CASSSREQYF. The CDR3 nucleotides read TGTGCCAGCAGTTCGAGGGAGCAGTACTTC. The full variable domain, in which reference TRBV28 and TRBJ2-7 provide the parts outside the CDR3, is DVKVTQSSRYLVKRTGEKVFLECVQDMDHENMFWYRQDPGLGLRLIYFSYDVKMKEKGDIPEGYSVSREKKERFSLILESASTNQTSMYLCASSSREQYFGPGTRLTVT.

The V call is TRBV7-2, the J call TRBJ1-2; 8 bases are a match to TRBD1. V lost 5 bases, J lost 5 bases, and 13 bases stayed unmatched. CDR3 length: 16 amino acids. CDR1 and CDR2 from the germline V gene are SGHTA and FQGNSA. DNA of the CDR3: TGTGCCAGCAGCCCCAGGACAGGGTCCGAGACGTATGGCTACACCTTC. This codes for CASSPRTGSETYGYTF.

The chain couples TRBV19 to TRBJ1-1; possibly TRBD1 for D (6 bases). There are 15 residues in the CDR3. V shed 6 bases and J shed 1 base, with 15 bases lying between them. The germline V gene encodes CDR1 LNHDA and CDR2 SQIVND (reference sequence). CDR3 nucleotide sequence: TGTGCCAGTAGCTCCCCAGGGACAACGAACACTGAAGCTTTCTTT. Translating it yields CASSSPGTTNTEAFF.

CDR3 loop: CATRTTTRGKNTEAFF. The DNA for the CDR3 is TGTGCCACAAGAACGACTACGCGTGGTAAGAACACTGAAGCTTTCTTT. The chain uses TRBV2 and TRBJ1-1; D gene ambiguous. The V end was cut by 10 bases, the J end by 1 base, with 22 bases between. Germline V lookup: CDR1 SNHLY, CDR2 FYNNEI. The CDR3 runs to 16 residues.

The chain has TRBV19 and TRBJ2-1, with TRBD1 as a possible D gene (5 bases). V lost 8 bases and J 0 bases, leaving 11 bases between the germline ends. CDR3 length: 14 residues. Germline CDR1 is LNHDA and CDR2 is SQIVND (reference sequence). Here the CDR3 DNA reads TGTGCCAGTGCCCAGGGTAGCTCCTACAATGAGCAGTTCTTC. Translating gives CASAQGSSYNEQFF.

Only one count was recorded for this clone. The gene calls are TRBV9 and TRBJ2-1; possibly TRBD1 for D (5 bases). Germline assignment: CDR1 SGDLS and CDR2 YYNGEE. CDR3 length equals 14 residues. Trimming removed 4 bases at V and 8 bases at J, with 16 bases between. The chain's CDR3 is CASSPGPAGHEQFF. CDR3 coding DNA: TGTGCCAGCAGCCCGGGCCCCGCAGGGCATGAGCAGTTCTTC.

The V call is TRBV7-3, the J call TRBJ2-6; 7 bases agree with TRBD2. The length of the CDR3 is 17 residues. Trimming at V came to 5 bases and at J to 0 bases, leaving 7 bases not matched to a gene. Germline V lookup: CDR1 SGHTA, CDR2 FQGTGA. The CDR3 here is CASSPQGRASGANVLTF. The CDR3 coding sequence is TGTGCCAGCAGCCCGCAAGGGAGGGCCTCTGGGGCCAACGTCCTGACTTTC.

This sequence joins TRBV7-9 and TRBJ2-7; 7 positions match TRBD1. Germline assignment: CDR1 SEHNR and CDR2 FQNEAQ (reference sequence). The CDR3 is 14 residues long. J gave up 2 bases and V 5 bases, and 6 bases lay outside the gene matches. The CDR3 coding sequence is TGTGCCAGCAGCGCCACCCAGGGGGCCTACGAGCAGTACTTC. Its translation: CASSATQGAYEQYF.

The chain links TRBV11-3 to TRBJ2-1; no definite D call. There are 14 residues in the CDR3. Germline CDR1 is SGHNT and CDR2 is YENEEA. V was pared by 5 bases and J by 0 bases, with 8 bases between. The CDR3 DNA is TGTGCCAGCAGCGTCGAGAGCTCCTACAATGAGCAGTTCTTC. Residues: CASSVESSYNEQFF.

CDR3 sequence reads: CASSLVLTKNYGYTF. The DNA of the CDR3 is TGTGCCAGCAGCTTAGTTCTGACTAAGAACTATGGCTACACCTTC. The chain recombines TRBV7-9 with TRBJ1-2, with D unclear. Between the trimmed V and J ends, which lost 1 base and 2 bases, there was a span of 11 bases. Germline assignment: CDR1 SEHNR and CDR2 FQNEAQ (reference sequence). The CDR3 loop spans 15 amino acids.

This chain connects TRBV6-1 to TRBJ1-3; perhaps TRBD1 as D (5 bases). There are 13 residues in the CDR3. V was cut by 6 bases and J by 2 bases, with 8 bases left in between. Germline V gene data show CDR1 as MNHNS and CDR2 as SASEGT. The CDR3 DNA follows: TGTGCCAGCAGACAGGCTGCTGGAAACACCATATATTTT. It translates to CASRQAAGNTIYF.

The chain combines TRBV9 with TRBJ2-5; 8 bases map to TRBD2. The junction had 3 bases not matched to a gene; V was cut back by 0 bases and J by 5 bases. This CDR3 region has 14 residues. From germline, CDR1 is SGDLS and CDR2 YYNGEE. DNA for the CDR3: TGTGCCAGCAGCGTAGACGGGAGGGAGGAGACCCAGTACTTC. Translating gives CASSVDGREETQYF.

The rearrangement links TRBV19 to TRBJ2-2, with 10 bases aligning to TRBD1. The CDR3 contains 17 residues. J was trimmed by 3 bases and V by 3 bases; bases with no gene match: 7. Germline CDR1 reads LNHDA; CDR2 reads SQIVND (reference sequence). The CDR3 bases are TGTGCCAGTAGTATGGGGTTGGGACAGGGGTACACCGGGGAGCTGTTTTTT. Translated, it gives CASSMGLGQGYTGELFF. Full variable domain (outside the CDR3, taken from reference TRBV19 and TRBJ2-2): DGGITQSPKYLFRKEGQNVTLSCEQNLNHDAMYWYRQDPGQGLRLIYYSQIVNDFQKGDIAEGYSVSREKKESFPLTVTSAQKNPTAFYLCASSMGLGQGYTGELFFGEGSRLTVL.

The chain combines TRBV7-6 with TRBJ2-7, with TRBD2 identical over 8 bases. The J segment lost 7 bases and the V segment lost 1 base, leaving 9 bases of the junction unmatched. CDR3 length: 15 amino acids. CDR1 SGHVS and CDR2 FNYEAQ come from the germline V gene. The CDR3 loop reads CASSLGAAGAGEQYF. The CDR3 region has the DNA TGTGCCAGCAGCTTAGGGGCAGCGGGAGCAGGAGAGCAGTACTTC.

V usage is TRBV9 and J usage is TRBJ2-7; weak D call: TRBD1 (5 bases). The germline V gene has CDR1 SGDLS and CDR2 YYNGEE. V lost 0 bases and J 3 bases, leaving 13 bases between the germline ends. The CDR3 consists of 15 residues. The CDR3 region has the DNA TGTGCCAGCAGCGTAGCGGAAGGGGCCCACTACGAGCAGTACTTC. This translates into CASSVAEGAHYEQYF.

In regard to this clone: Relative to the germline gene, one junction end is altered; a read error may explain this. The chain recombines TRBV7-7 with TRBJ2-5; D is perhaps TRBD1 (5 bases). The J call is uncertain, as TRBJ2-7 better fits the DNA end. Per germline, CDR1 SSHAT and CDR2 FNYEAQ (reference sequence). The CDR3 is 14 residues long. The DNA of the CDR3 is TGTGCTAGCAGCTTAAGTCAGGGTTCCTACGAGCAGTACTTC. Translated, it gives CASSLSQGSYEQYF.

The V and J genes are TRBV5-1 and TRBJ2-1; no firm D call. CDR1 and CDR2 (germline): SGHRS, YFSETQ. This CDR3 is 16 amino acids long. Trimming removed 0 bases at V and 4 bases at J, with 14 bases between. CDR3 in amino acids: CASSLDGQSRYNEQFF. For the CDR3, the DNA is TGCGCCAGCAGCTTGGATGGCCAATCTAGATACAATGAGCAGTTCTTC. The full variable domain, completed using reference TRBV5-1 and TRBJ2-1, is KAGVTQTPRYLIKTRGQQVTLSCSPISGHRSVSWYQQTPGQGLQFLFEYFSETQRNKGNFPGRFSGRQFSNSRSEMNVSTLELGDSALYLCASSLDGQSRYNEQFFGPGTRLTVL.

This chain uses TRBV18 with TRBJ2-7; D remains ambiguous. CDR1 is KGHSH, CDR2 LQKENI, per germline. The CDR3 consists of 14 residues. The V gene lost 2 bases and the J gene lost 3 bases, with 11 bases spanning the gap. Here the CDR3 DNA reads TGTGCCAGCTCACCAGGTGTGACACTCTACGAGCAGTACTTC. Translating it yields CASSPGVTLYEQYF. Full variable domain (rest looked up from reference TRBV18 and TRBJ2-7): NAGVMQNPRHLVRRRGQEARLRCSPMKGHSHVYWYRQLPEEGLKFMVYLQKENIIDESGMPKERFSAEFPKEGPSILRIQQVVRGDSAAYFCASSPGVTLYEQYFGPGTRLTVT.

The chain combines TRBV27 with TRBJ2-1, with TRBD2 matching over 9 bases. This CDR3 has 15 amino acids. Trimming removed 2 bases from V and 4 bases from J; junction bases left unmatched: 3. Germline CDR1 reads MNHEY; CDR2 reads SMNVEV (reference sequence). CDR3 amino acids: CASSLGLAGYNEQFF. CDR3 in DNA: TGTGCCAGCAGTTTAGGCCTAGCGGGGTACAATGAGCAGTTCTTC.

This rearrangement joins TRBV7-2 to TRBJ2-2; 8 bases fit TRBD2. The CDR3 has 16 amino acids. The trim removed 1 base at V and 5 bases at J, leaving 6 bases unmatched. The germline gives CDR1 SGHTA, CDR2 FQGNSA. CDR3 protein: CASSLVAGRSTGELFF. The CDR3 DNA reads TGTGCCAGCAGCTTAGTAGCGGGGAGGAGTACCGGGGAGCTGTTTTTT.

V is TRBV7-9 and J is TRBJ2-1; TRBD1 aligns across 8 bases. CDR1 is SEHNR, CDR2 FQNEAQ, per germline (reference sequence). With V trimmed by 7 bases and J by 9 bases, 17 bases remained unmatched. There are 16 residues in the CDR3. The CDR3 protein is CASTPGFRQGRREQFF. CDR3 in DNA: TGTGCCAGCACCCCTGGCTTCAGACAGGGGAGGCGTGAGCAGTTCTTC. The full variable domain, completed using reference TRBV7-9 and TRBJ2-1, is DTGVSQNPRHKITKRGQNVTFRCDPISEHNRLYWYRQTLGQGPEFLTYFQNEAQLEKSRLLSDRFSAERPKGSFSTLEIQRTEQGDSAMYLCASTPGFRQGRREQFFGPGTRLTVL.

The V gene is TRBV28, the J gene TRBJ1-5; 7 bases match TRBD1. The CDR3 length is 14 residues. J gave up 2 bases and V 8 bases, and 6 bases lay outside the gene matches. The germline V gene encodes CDR1 MDHEN and CDR2 SYDVKM. DNA of the CDR3: TGTGCCAGCGGAGACAGGGCTGGCAATCAGCCCCAGCATTTT. Translating gives CASGDRAGNQPQHF.

This chain links TRBV4-2 with TRBJ2-7, with D perhaps TRBD1 (5 bases). Deletions cut 0 bases from V and 3 bases from J, with 12 bases between. The germline gives CDR1 LGHNA, CDR2 YNFKEQ. The CDR3 has 15 amino acids. CDR3 nucleotides: TGTGCCAGCAGCCAAGATCGTACAGGAATCTACGAGCAGTACTTC. Protein sequence: CASSQDRTGIYEQYF.

The chain combines TRBV19 with TRBJ1-1, with TRBD1 as a possible D gene (6 bases). CDR1 LNHDA and CDR2 SQIVND come from the germline V gene (reference sequence). The CDR3 totals 14 residues. The V end lost 3 bases, the J end lost 7 bases, and 15 bases lay between the germline ends. The CDR3 here is CASSIRRQAGEAFF. CDR3 nucleotides: TGTGCCAGTAGTATTCGAAGACAGGCTGGTGAAGCTTTCTTT.

CDR3 sequence (DNA): TGTGCCAGCAGAACCGGGACAACTAATGAAAAACTGTTTTTT. It translates to CASRTGTTNEKLFF. This chain connects TRBV6-6 to TRBJ1-4; D is unclear. V lost 6 bases and J lost 0, with 8 bases in between. This CDR3 has 14 amino acids. Germline V gene sequence: CDR1 MNHNY, CDR2 SVGAGI (reference sequence).

The V gene is TRBV7-8, the J gene TRBJ2-3; unclear D gene. This CDR3 is 12 amino acids long. Trimming stripped 5 bases from V and 4 bases from J, with 7 bases between. Germline V gives CDR1 SGHVS, CDR2 FQNEAQ. Here the CDR3 DNA reads TGTGCCAGCAGCCCTTACTCAGATACGCAGTATTTT. It encodes CASSPYSDTQYF.

The chain is built from TRBV6-5 and TRBJ2-7; tentative D call: TRBD1 (5 bases). Germline V CDR1 and CDR2: MNHEY, SVGAGI. This CDR3 spans 13 amino acids. Deletions cut 4 bases from V and 4 bases from J, with 11 bases between. CDR3 residues: CASSWGQDYEQYF. As DNA, the CDR3 is TGTGCCAGCAGTTGGGGCCAGGATTACGAGCAGTACTTC.

The sample holds one count of this clone. V gene TRBV4-2 combines with J gene TRBJ2-3; D is possibly TRBD2 (6 bases). The CDR3 sequence is 18 residues long. The germline V gene has CDR1 LGHNA and CDR2 YNFKEQ. V was pared by 5 bases and J by 0 bases, with 21 bases between. The chain's CDR3 is CASSWYSGAGTSTDTQYF. CDR3 nucleotides: TGTGCCAGCAGCTGGTATAGCGGAGCCGGGACTAGCACAGATACGCAGTATTTT.